The present T cell receptor beta chain was sequenced within a study of CD8 T cells in ankylosing spondylitis. This clonotype was picked up many times. The ends were cut back, 6 bases at V and 8 bases at J, with 20 bases in the middle. CDR3 size: 16 residues. TCRdb recomputed calls from the 5' RACE reads with MiXCR, one row per CDR3 protein. The sample yields about 140,000 distinct CDR3 sequences, approximately 7.3% seen once. Sequencing input: blood, either unsorted or a sorted T cell fraction (not recorded which). V is TRBV12-3 or TRBV12-4 and J is TRBJ1-6; TRBD1 might be the D (5 bases). The source of this sequence is a female donor with ankylosing spondylitis or in good health (not recorded which). The CDR3 reads CASRPLAGTGDSPLHF. CDR3 nucleotides: TGTGCCAGCAGGCCGCTAGCCGGGACGGGGGATTCACCCCTCCACTTT.